The rows below give T cell receptor beta chains drawn from one sample of a study of shared T cell receptors in the human thymus. Assay used: immunoSEQ multiplex PCR; TCRdb lists only in-frame clones, some missing. The sample has some 640,000 clones; 87% are singletons. The same data also contributed to another study, on human thymus T cells.

Source material: thymocytes. Every receptor here comes from a boy under two years old with a congenital heart defect. Each CDR3 is given without its conserved first and last residue. A D gene is named only where the DNA matches it firmly.

TRBD2,TRBV4-3,ASSQASTRTSEEDTQY
TRBD1,TRBV9,ASSVPGTGFAGELF
TRBD1,TRBV30,AIMTGEKKKLF
-,TRBV5-5,ASSLFSRGSGVYEQY
TRBD2,TRBV5-6,ASSRTSGSNGETQY
TRBD1,TRBV5-1,ASSKTTRDSVSYEQY
TRBD1,TRBV4-1,ASSQGQDGEGPSYEQY
TRBD1,TRBV7-9,ASSLAPGTATNEKLF
-,TRBV18,ASSRVLTYEQY
-,TRBV7-8,ASSYPLGLSGTDTQY
-,TRBV7-2,ASSLTATTNEKLF
-,TRBV7-4,ASSLVSAGQSGNEQF
TRBD1,TRBV28,ASIHTDRAGYGYT
TRBD1,TRBV5-6,ASALGQGSYNEQF
-,TRBV13,ASSLGKGRAKEQY
-,TRBV10-3,ASFRDGYT
TRBD1,TRBV27,ASSCPGQGAENEQF
-,TRBV29-1,SVEVSAHCGQY
-,TRBV18,ASSILTPEQF
-,TRBV7-3,ASSRGFTGELF
-,TRBV7-6,ASSVDTLSGNTIY
-,TRBV27,ASNPGRSSYEQY
TRBD1,TRBV2,ASSDIGTGKGRSNQPQH
-,TRBV19,ASSMRGQTPGGYT
TRBD2,TRBV30,AWSGTSPNEQF
-,TRBV4-3,ASRQQGSGNTIY
-,TRBV5-4,ASSFPGVMGEQY
-,TRBV5-1,ASSLDRDYGYT
-,TRBV6-6,ASSYELFYEQY
TRBD2,TRBV7-2,ATLRGLAVTYQETQY
-,TRBV6-4,ASSDPFTGELF
-,TRBV19,ASSLLPFRVERKLF
TRBD1,TRBV14,ASSQPGQGSYEQY
-,TRBV18,ASSPVGEGEKLF
-,TRBV9,ASGPGLRVNEQF
-,TRBV19,ASSINGRHYGYT
-,TRBV28,ASSFHKNREFYGYT
-,TRBV10-2,ASGESQPQH
TRBD2,TRBV7-2,ASSRLGTSGGHEQF
-,TRBV19,ASRVDMNTEAF
TRBD1,TRBV9,ASRGTGIGGYT
TRBD2,TRBV5-4,ASSMGLAGHNEQF
TRBD2,TRBV4-1,ASSHAGVTSGGAVYFYNEQF
-,TRBV9,ASSVLVRGSEAF
-,TRBV7-6,ASSFIVGAGNEQF
TRBD1,TRBV7-3,ASKPPGQANEKLF
-,TRBV9,ASSVEAGDNQPQH
-,TRBV5-6,ASSFLRERRTQY
-,TRBV6-4,ASSRLQSLPNEQF
TRBD1,TRBV19,ASSTDRVNTEAF
TRBD1,TRBV5-5,ASSLRPRQGSYEQY
TRBD1,TRBV6-5,ASSYSRQGYYGYT
-,TRBV6-1,ASSEPPRGRCSPLH
-,TRBV4-3,ASSPLLDTQY
-,TRBV6-6,ASSYLNYPKSDTQY
TRBD1,TRBV5-4,ASSTGAEILGEQY
-,TRBV7-8,ASRARASTGELF
-,TRBV6-5,ASSYLEGGNTGELF
TRBD1,TRBV9,ASSPRDRASYEQY